The present T cell receptor beta chain was sequenced within a study of cytomegalovirus exposure and HLA in healthy donors. For this clone: Antigen unknown.

The primer mix had 60 Vbeta and 13 Jbeta primers. Method: immunoSEQ multiplex PCR; TCRdb's copy keeps in-frame clones and lacks some. The data hold roughly 130,000 clones, with over 60% observed a single time. Overall study findings and caveats: For TCR beta chains, V- and J-gene trimming was later linked to a missense DCLRE1C variant. In presence/absence analyses, roughly uniform sequencing depth across donors was assumed.

The sample was PBMCs. The source is a woman between 40 and 55 years old in good health and CMV-seropositive.

The CDR3 DNA is TGTGCCACCAGCAGAGATGGGCCAGATACGCAGTATTTT. The encoded protein is CATSRDGPDTQYF. The chain links TRBV15 to TRBJ2-3; no definite D call. V was pared by 0 bases and J by 4 bases, with 5 bases between. In germline, CDR1 is LNHNV, CDR2 YYDKDF (reference sequence). This CDR3 contains 13 residues.